This T cell receptor (beta chain) was captured in a study of monozygotic twins with inflammatory bowel disease. Findings and caveats of the study: Against healthy co-twins, IBD patients had lower TCRbeta diversity (measured by inverse Simpson). Clonotype overlap with others was lower in IBD patients than in healthy twins, a difference that was greatest with disease activity. In patient repertoires, differing immunosuppressive treatments may have added some variability.

CDR1 is MGHRA, CDR2 YSYEKL, per germline. The CDR3 loop spans 14 amino acids. As for this clonotype: What it binds is unknown.

TCRdb reworked the 5' RACE reads into one entry per CDR3 protein, no DNA. This repertoire includes around 410,000 distinct CDR3 sequences. The V call is TRBV4-1, the J call TRBJ1-5; TCRdb reports TRBD1, a call that lacks DNA to check it against. The TCR sequence derives from a human donor with ulcerative colitis or Crohn's disease, or a healthy co-twin of an affected twin (not recorded which). The specimen sequenced was blood. The CDR3 spells CASSRPGTNQPQHF.